This T cell receptor beta chain came from a study of blood T cell repertoires in COVID-19 (dated by TCRdb to about 2020). Study-wide context: The collaborator samples originated in the United States, Italy and Spain and spanned the acute and convalescent phases of COVID-19. The prospective study material was composed of cDNA or gDNA derived from T cells, B-cell-depleted T cells, or PBMCs. Deeply sampled blood TCRbeta repertoires from subjects exposed to, actively infected with, or recovered from COVID-19 were included in the dataset. The repertoires were released in a freely available public database intended as a resource for research on the immune response to SARS-CoV-2. Samples were obtained from the ongoing ImmuneRACE study (first 160 participants) and from about 1,300 subjects provided by 6 global collaborators. A de-identified subject ID, COVID-19 status, age in years and sex were almost always included in the sample metadata. HLA class I and class II types, where available, came from metadata supplied by the sample provider rather than from assay-based typing.

TCRbeta CDR3 regions were amplified from genomic DNA by means of the immunoSEQ Assay, a bias-controlled multiplex PCR. On the study's bioinformatics: The number of nucleated cells in each sample was estimated from the amplification of reference gene primers within the assay. Sequence reads were collapsed and filtered to measure the absolute abundance of every unique TCRbeta CDR3 rearrangement. For each sample, productive Simpson clonality was calculated as the square root of Simpson's diversity index over productive rearrangements. TCRdb provides this immuneACCESS table in a form limited to in-frame rearrangements. Some clones are lacking; in checked studies, under half of them reflect an unresolved V gene, and why the rest are absent is not known. Clone size and the V and J calls come from that table; the DNA yielded D and trimming. The sample table lists 70,000 to 85,000 clones, around four fifths of them with a count of one. Approximately 8.7% of the sample comes from the top ten.

The full study reports these points: The quantity of clinical and demographic metadata differed by source and by participant and was supplied without curation.

Comment on this clone: Its cognate antigen has yet to be identified. One base away there is no much larger clone; base qualities are not given.

Whole blood was collected in K2EDTA tubes by collaborating institutions according to the institutions' own protocols. Collaborator samples were shipped for TCRbeta analysis as frozen whole blood, isolated PBMCs, or DNA extracted from either sample type. This sequence originates from a human donor in a cohort sampled during active COVID-19. Source material: peripheral blood.

The CDR3 loop reads CASSQGSWESWRRTQYF. The bases are TGTGCCAGCAGCCAAGGGTCCTGGGAGTCTTGGAGACGGACCCAGTACTTC. In this chain, TRBV4-2 is recombined with TRBJ2-5, with TRBD2 perhaps the D gene, on 5 matching bases. The CDR3 spans 17 residues, from the cysteine through the phenylalanine. CDR3 DNA only is kept here, 51 bases in frame from base 1. V is pared back by 1 base and J by 7 bases, with 22 bases lying between the germline termini. Based on the germline V gene, the CDR1 and CDR2 sequences are LGHNA and YNFKEQ.